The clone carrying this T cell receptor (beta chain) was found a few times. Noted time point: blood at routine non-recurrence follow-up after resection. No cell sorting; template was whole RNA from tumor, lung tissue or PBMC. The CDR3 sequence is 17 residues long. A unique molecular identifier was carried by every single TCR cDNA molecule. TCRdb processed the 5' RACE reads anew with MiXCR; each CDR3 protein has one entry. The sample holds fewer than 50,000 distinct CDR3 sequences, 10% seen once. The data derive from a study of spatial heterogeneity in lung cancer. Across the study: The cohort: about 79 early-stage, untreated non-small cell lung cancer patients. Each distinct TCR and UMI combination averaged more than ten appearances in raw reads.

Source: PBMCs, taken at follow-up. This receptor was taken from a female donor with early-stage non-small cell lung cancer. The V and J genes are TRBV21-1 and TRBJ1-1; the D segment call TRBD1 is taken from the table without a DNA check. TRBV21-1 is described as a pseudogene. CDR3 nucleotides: TGTGCCAGCAGCAAAGTTCTACGGACAGGGGGGAACACTGAAGCTTTCTTT. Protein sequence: CASSKVLRTGGNTEAFF.